Detailed here is one T cell receptor beta chain. Its specificity is unknown. A single record per CDR3 protein comes from TCRdb applying MiXCR to the RT-PCR reads. The table records about 800,000 distinct CDR3 sequences, about 20% of them present only once. This sample is drawn from a study of response to subunit inactivated influenza vaccine. Germline CDR1 SGHVS, CDR2 FNYEAQ. CDR3 size: 15 residues. Trimming took 5 bases from V and 4 from J, leaving 15 bases between them. Regarding the study as a whole: Few additional T cells are recruited per seasonal influenza vaccination, authors suggested.

This sequence was found in a man in his fifties who received an inactivated influenza vaccine. Sequenced here: PBMCs from blood, sampled about 5 days after vaccination. The gene calls are TRBV7-6 and TRBJ2-1; the D gene is possibly TRBD1 (6 bases). CDR3 sequence (DNA): TGTGCCAGCAGCCCCATCAGACAGGCATACAATGAGCAGTTCTTC. Amino acid sequence: CASSPIRQAYNEQFF.